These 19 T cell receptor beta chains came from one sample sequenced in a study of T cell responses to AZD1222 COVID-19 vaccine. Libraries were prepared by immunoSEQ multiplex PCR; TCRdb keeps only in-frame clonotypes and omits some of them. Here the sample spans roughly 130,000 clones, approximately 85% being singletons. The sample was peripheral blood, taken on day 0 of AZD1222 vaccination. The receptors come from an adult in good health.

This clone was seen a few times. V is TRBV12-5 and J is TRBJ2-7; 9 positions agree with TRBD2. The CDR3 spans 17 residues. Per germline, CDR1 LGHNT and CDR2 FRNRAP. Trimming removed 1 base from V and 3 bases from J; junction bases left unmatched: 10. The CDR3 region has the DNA TGTGCTAGTGGTTTGGCACCGCTAGCGGGAACTATCTACGAGCAGTACTTC. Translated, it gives CASGLAPLAGTIYEQYF.

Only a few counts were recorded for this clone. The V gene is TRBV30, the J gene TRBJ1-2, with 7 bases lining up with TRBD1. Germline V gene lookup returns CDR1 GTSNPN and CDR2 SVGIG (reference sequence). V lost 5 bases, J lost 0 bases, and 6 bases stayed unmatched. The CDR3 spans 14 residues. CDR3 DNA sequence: TGTGCCTGGGGGACAGCCTTTTCTAACTATGGCTACACCTTC. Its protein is CAWGTAFSNYGYTF.

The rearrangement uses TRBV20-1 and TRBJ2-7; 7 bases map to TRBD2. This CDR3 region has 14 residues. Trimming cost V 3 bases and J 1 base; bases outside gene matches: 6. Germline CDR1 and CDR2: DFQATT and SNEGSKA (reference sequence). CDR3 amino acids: CSASMGRGSYEQYF. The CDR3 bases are TGCAGTGCTAGTATGGGGAGGGGATCCTACGAGCAGTACTTC.

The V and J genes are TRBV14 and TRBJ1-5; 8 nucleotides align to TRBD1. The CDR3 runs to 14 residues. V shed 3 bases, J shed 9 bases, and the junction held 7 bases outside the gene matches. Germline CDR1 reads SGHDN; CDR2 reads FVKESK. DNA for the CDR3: TGTGCCAGCAGCCAGGGAAACAGGGGGATGCCCCAGCATTTT. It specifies CASSQGNRGMPQHF.

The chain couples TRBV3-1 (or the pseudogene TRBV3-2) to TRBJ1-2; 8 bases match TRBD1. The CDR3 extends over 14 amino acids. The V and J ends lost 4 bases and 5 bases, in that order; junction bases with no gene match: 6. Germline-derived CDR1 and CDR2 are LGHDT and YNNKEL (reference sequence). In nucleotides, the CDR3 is TGTGCCAGCAGCCCGAGACAGGGGAGGTATGGCTACACCTTC. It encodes CASSPRQGRYGYTF.

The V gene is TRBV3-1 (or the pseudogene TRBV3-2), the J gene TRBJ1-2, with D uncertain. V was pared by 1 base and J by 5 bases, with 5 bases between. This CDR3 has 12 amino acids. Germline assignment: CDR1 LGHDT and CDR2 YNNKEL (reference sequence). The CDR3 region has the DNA TGTGCCAGCAGCCAAGGGCGATATGGCTACACCTTC. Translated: CASSQGRYGYTF.

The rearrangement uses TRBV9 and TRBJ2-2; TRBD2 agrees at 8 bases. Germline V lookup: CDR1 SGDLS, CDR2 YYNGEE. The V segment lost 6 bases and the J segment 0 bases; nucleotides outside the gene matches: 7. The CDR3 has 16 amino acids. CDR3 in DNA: TGTGCCAGCACTCCGTGGGGACTAGCGAACACCGGGGAGCTGTTTTTT. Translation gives CASTPWGLANTGELFF.

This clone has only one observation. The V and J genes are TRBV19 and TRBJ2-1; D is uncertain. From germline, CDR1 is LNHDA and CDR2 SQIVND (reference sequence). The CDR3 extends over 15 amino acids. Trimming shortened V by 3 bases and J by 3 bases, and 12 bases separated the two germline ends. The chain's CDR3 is CASSILAVDYNEQFF. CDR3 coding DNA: TGTGCCAGTAGTATCCTGGCGGTCGACTACAATGAGCAGTTCTTC.

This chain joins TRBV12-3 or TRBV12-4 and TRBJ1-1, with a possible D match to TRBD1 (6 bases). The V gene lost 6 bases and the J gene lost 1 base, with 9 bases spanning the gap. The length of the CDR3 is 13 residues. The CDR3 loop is CASRQTGNTEAFF. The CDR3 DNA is TGTGCCAGCAGACAGACAGGGAACACTGAAGCTTTCTTT.

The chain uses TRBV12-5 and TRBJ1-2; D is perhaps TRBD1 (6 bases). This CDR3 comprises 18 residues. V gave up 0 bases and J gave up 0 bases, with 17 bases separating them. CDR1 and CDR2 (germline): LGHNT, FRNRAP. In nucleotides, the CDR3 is TGTGCTAGTGGTTTGGTTTCTTTCCGGGACAATGCTAACTATGGCTACACCTTC. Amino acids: CASGLVSFRDNANYGYTF.

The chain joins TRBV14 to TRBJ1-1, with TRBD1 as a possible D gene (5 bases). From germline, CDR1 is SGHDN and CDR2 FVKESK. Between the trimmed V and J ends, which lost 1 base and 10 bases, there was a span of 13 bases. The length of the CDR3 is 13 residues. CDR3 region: CASSQARMGGAFF. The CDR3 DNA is TGTGCCAGCAGCCAAGCTCGAATGGGGGGAGCTTTCTTT.

CDR3 region: CASSVGTPRTGELFF. CDR3 DNA sequence: TGTGCCAGCAGCGTAGGAACCCCGCGGACCGGGGAGCTGTTTTTT. This rearrangement joins TRBV9 to TRBJ2-2, with unresolved D. Trimming cost V 0 bases and J 5 bases, with 11 bases left between them. Germline CDR1 and CDR2: SGDLS and YYNGEE. CDR3 length: 15 residues.

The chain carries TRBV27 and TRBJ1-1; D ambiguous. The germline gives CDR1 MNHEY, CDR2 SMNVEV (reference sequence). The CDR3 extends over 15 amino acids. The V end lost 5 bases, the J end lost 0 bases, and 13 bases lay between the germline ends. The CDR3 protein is CASSPLTGMNTEAFF. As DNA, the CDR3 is TGTGCCAGCAGTCCACTGACGGGAATGAACACTGAAGCTTTCTTT.

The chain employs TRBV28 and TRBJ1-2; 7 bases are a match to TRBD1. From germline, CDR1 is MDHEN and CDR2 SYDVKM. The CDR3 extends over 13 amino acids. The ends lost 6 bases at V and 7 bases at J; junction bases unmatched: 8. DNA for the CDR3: TGTGCCAGCAGGGTCGACAGGGCGATTGGCTACACCTTC. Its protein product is CASRVDRAIGYTF.

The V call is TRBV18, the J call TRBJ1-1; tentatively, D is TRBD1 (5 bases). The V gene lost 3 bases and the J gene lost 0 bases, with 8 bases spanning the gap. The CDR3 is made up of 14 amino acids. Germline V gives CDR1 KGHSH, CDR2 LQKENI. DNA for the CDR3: TGTGCCAGCTCACCGACAGTCATGAACACTGAAGCTTTCTTT. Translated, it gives CASSPTVMNTEAFF.

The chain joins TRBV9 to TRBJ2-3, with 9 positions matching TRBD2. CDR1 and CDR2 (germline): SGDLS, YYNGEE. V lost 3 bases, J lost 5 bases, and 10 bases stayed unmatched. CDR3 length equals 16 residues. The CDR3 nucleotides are TGTGCCAGCAGCGGCGTAGGGGGACTAGCCGTAGATACGCAGTATTTT. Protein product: CASSGVGGLAVDTQYF.

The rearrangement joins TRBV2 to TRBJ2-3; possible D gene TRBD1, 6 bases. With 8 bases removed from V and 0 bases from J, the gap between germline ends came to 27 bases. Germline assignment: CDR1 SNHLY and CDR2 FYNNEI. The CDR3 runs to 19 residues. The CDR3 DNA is TGTGCCAGCCTCGGTCACCACAGGGTACCAGGGATTAGCACAGATACGCAGTATTTT. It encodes CASLGHHRVPGISTDTQYF.

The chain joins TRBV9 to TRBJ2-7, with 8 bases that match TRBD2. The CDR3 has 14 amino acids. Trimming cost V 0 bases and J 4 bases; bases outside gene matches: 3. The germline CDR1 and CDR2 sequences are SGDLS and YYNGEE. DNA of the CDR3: TGTGCCAGCAGCGTAGTGGCGGGGGGATACGAGCAGTACTTC. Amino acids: CASSVVAGGYEQYF.

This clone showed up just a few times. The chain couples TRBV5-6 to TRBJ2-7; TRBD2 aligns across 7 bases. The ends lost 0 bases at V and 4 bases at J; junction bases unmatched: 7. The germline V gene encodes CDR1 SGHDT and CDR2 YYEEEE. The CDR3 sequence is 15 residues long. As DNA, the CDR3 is TGTGCCAGCAGCTTGGGGCTAGCGGAGCTATACGAGCAGTACTTC. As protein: CASSLGLAELYEQYF. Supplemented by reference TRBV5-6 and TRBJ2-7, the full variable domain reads DAGVTQSPTHLIKTRGQQVTLRCSPKSGHDTVSWYQQALGQGPQFIFQYYEEEERQRGNFPDRFSGHQFPNYSSELNVNALLLGDSALYLCASSLGLAELYEQYFGPGTRLTVT.